These 30 T cell receptor beta chains came from one sample sequenced in a study of T cells in Graves' hyperthyroidism and ophthalmopathy. Amplified TCR beta CDR3 regions came from RNA transcripts. Primed by the HTBI set, a first-round RT-PCR was run on the TCR CDR3. One entry per CDR3 protein, called by TCRdb with MiXCR from the multiplex PCR reads. The table has approximately 690,000 distinct CDR3 sequences, roughly 14% seen once. The sample consisted of blood. The source of these receptors is a woman aged 45-65 years with Graves' ophthalmopathy.

This clonotype was recorded at least ten times. The chain has TRBV5-1 and TRBJ2-2; D uncertain. This CDR3 has 14 amino acids. CDR1 and CDR2 (germline): SGHRS, YFSETQ. Between the trimmed V and J ends, which lost 10 bases and 1 base, there was a span of 14 bases. This chain's CDR3 is CACATGENTGELFF. The CDR3, as DNA: TGCGCCTGCGCAACGGGCGAGAACACCGGGGAGCTGTTTTTT.

Comment on this clonotype: This sequence may be a read error, since a much larger clone differs from it by one base. The chain couples TRBV18 to TRBJ2-5; 7 bases fit TRBD1. Germline V gene sequence: CDR1 KGHSH, CDR2 LQKENI. The CDR3 covers 17 residues. CDR3 sequence reads: CAGSNLLTGLGQETQYF. In DNA, the CDR3 is TGTGCCGGCTCCAACCTGCTGACAGGGCTAGGGCAAGAGACCCAGTACTTC.

The chain links TRBV15 to TRBJ2-3; the D is unclear. The CDR3 covers 12 residues. Germline CDR1 and CDR2: LNHNV and YYDKDF (reference sequence). Trimming left V 9 bases short and J 5 bases short, with 12 bases between. As DNA, the CDR3 is TGTGCCACTGGAAGCTGGGGAGATACGCAGTATTTT. It codes for CATGSWGDTQYF.

The chain joins TRBV20-1 to TRBJ2-7; a possible D gene is TRBD2 (6 bases). Germline assignment: CDR1 DFQATT and CDR2 SNEGSKA (reference sequence). The length of the CDR3 is 14 residues. Between the trimmed V and J ends, which lost 4 bases and 3 bases, there was a span of 16 bases. As DNA, the CDR3 is TGCAGTGCTATTAGCCCGACTAGGATCTACGAGCAGTACTTC. This translates into CSAISPTRIYEQYF.

This clonotype has ten or more counts. The chain uses TRBV20-1 and TRBJ2-3; 8 nucleotides line up with TRBD2. V trimming: 0 bases; J trimming: 5 bases; junction bases outside the gene matches: 7. CDR1 DFQATT and CDR2 SNEGSKA come from the germline V gene (reference sequence). The CDR3 totals 15 residues. The CDR3 nucleotides read TGCAGTGCTAGAGACCCGGGAGGGCCGGGAGATACGCAGTATTTT. This codes for CSARDPGGPGDTQYF.

Ten or more counts support this clonotype. The chain is built from TRBV28 and TRBJ2-1; TRBD1 matches 9 bases. The V segment lost 8 bases and the J segment 1 base; nucleotides outside the gene matches: 3. The germline V gene encodes CDR1 MDHEN and CDR2 SYDVKM. CDR3 length equals 14 residues. DNA for the CDR3: TGTGCCAGCGATGGACAGGGGTCCTACAATGAGCAGTTCTTC. This sequence encodes CASDGQGSYNEQFF.

The chain is built from TRBV7-9 and TRBJ2-1, with D maybe TRBD2 (6 bases). The CDR3 contains 14 residues. V was cut by 0 bases and J by 9 bases, with 12 bases left in between. Germline CDR1 SEHNR, CDR2 FQNEAQ (reference sequence). CDR3 protein: CASSLAAGGAEQFF. In DNA, the CDR3 is TGTGCCAGCAGCTTAGCCGCCGGGGGAGCTGAGCAGTTCTTC.

Remarks on this clonotype: Its ends do not fully match the called genes, so a read error is possible. The chain is built from TRBV6-1 and TRBJ1-1; weak D call: TRBD1 (6 bases). The CDR3 contains 13 residues. Germline lookup yields CDR1 MNHNS and CDR2 SASEGT. The CDR3 nucleotides read TGTGCCAGGAGTGGACAGAAGAACACTGAAGCTTTCTTT. Protein sequence: CARSGQKNTEAFF.

This clonotype was found a few times. The J gene is TRBJ2-3, the V gene TRBV3-1; 7 bases map to TRBD2. The CDR3 spans 19 residues. Germline V lookup: CDR1 LGHDT, CDR2 YNNKEL (reference sequence). V was clipped by 0 bases and J by 4 bases; unmatched bases: 16. CDR3 sequence reads: CASSQDAGRGWAGSDTQYF. CDR3 coding DNA: TGTGCCAGCAGCCAAGACGCGGGGAGGGGCTGGGCGGGATCAGATACGCAGTATTTT.

This clonotype was detected many times. The gene calls are TRBV18 and TRBJ1-5; D not resolved. The CDR3 is made up of 14 amino acids. Trimming removed 5 bases at V and 3 bases at J, with 11 bases between. The germline V gene encodes CDR1 KGHSH and CDR2 LQKENI. The CDR3 nucleotides read TGTGCCAGCTCAAGTCAGTCGTACAATCAGCCCCAGCATTTT. This translates into CASSSQSYNQPQHF.

A few counts support this clonotype. The chain couples TRBV7-2 to TRBJ2-6; tentatively, D is TRBD2 (6 bases). The CDR3 totals 16 residues. Germline V gene lookup returns CDR1 SGHTA and CDR2 FQGNSA. The V end lost 6 bases, the J end lost 2 bases, and 14 bases lay between the germline ends. CDR3 sequence: CASSPRGGAGANVLTF. In nucleotides, the CDR3 is TGTGCCAGCAGTCCGCGAGGAGGGGCTGGGGCCAACGTCCTGACTTTC.

This clonotype showed up many times. In nucleotides, the CDR3 is TGTGCCAGCAGCTTGGGAAGGACAGGGGGATCTGAAAAACTGTTTTTT. Translated: CASSLGRTGGSEKLFF. V gene TRBV7-2 combines with J gene TRBJ1-4; 10 nucleotides match TRBD1. After removal of 3 bases from V and 7 bases from J, the junction contained 8 bases not matched to a gene. Germline-derived CDR1 and CDR2 are SGHTA and FQGNSA. This CDR3 region has 16 residues. Based on the CDR3 plus reference TRBV7-2 and TRBJ1-4, the full variable domain is GAGVSQSPSNKVTEKGKDVELRCDPISGHTALYWYRQSLGQGLEFLIYFQGNSAPDKSGLPSDRFSAERTGGSVSTLTIQRTQQEDSAVYLCASSLGRTGGSEKLFFGSGTQLSVL.

As to this clonotype: A clone one base away is much larger, so this may be a read error. The V gene is TRBV28, the J gene TRBJ1-2; 9 nucleotides line up with TRBD1. The germline CDR1 and CDR2 sequences are MDHEN and SYDVKM. The ends lost 5 bases at V and 4 bases at J; junction bases unmatched: 8. The CDR3 spans 15 residues. Written as DNA, the CDR3 is TGTGCCAGCAGTGAACAGGGGGCGCATAGCTATGGCTACACCTTC. Translated, it gives CASSEQGAHSYGYTF.

The table lists this clonotype with many counts. The chain combines TRBV29-1 with TRBJ2-3, with TRBD2 matching 13 bases. The V gene end was trimmed by 1 base and the J gene end by 4 bases; junction bases not matched to a gene: 5. Germline CDR1 SQVTM, CDR2 ANQGSEA. This CDR3 region has 16 residues. The CDR3 bases are TGCAGCGTTGAAGGGGGACTAGCGGGATTCGCAGATACGCAGTATTTT. Amino acids: CSVEGGLAGFADTQYF.

This clonotype appeared many times. J is TRBJ1-5 and V is TRBV28, with a weak D call TRBD1 (6 bases). CDR3 length: 14 amino acids. The V end was cut by 4 bases, the J end by 2 bases, with 9 bases between. CDR1 is MDHEN, CDR2 SYDVKM, per germline. For the CDR3, the DNA is TGTGCCAGCAGTTCGCCAGGGGGCAATCAGCCCCAGCATTTT. Amino acid sequence: CASSSPGGNQPQHF.

This clonotype has more than one count but fewer than ten. The chain carries TRBV7-2 and TRBJ2-5; D remains unclear. The V and J ends lost 3 bases and 5 bases respectively, with 13 bases between them. Germline V gives CDR1 SGHTA, CDR2 FQGNSA. The CDR3 runs to 14 residues. The CDR3 DNA sequence: TGTGCCAGCAGCTTCTCTAAACTCAGTGAGACCCAGTACTTC. As protein: CASSFSKLSETQYF.

This clonotype was detected ten times or more. Compared with germline, one end of the junction differs, possibly owing to a read error. The chain carries TRBV7-7 and TRBJ2-1; no clear D. Per germline, CDR1 SSHAT and CDR2 FNYEAQ (reference sequence). The CDR3 contains 15 residues. The DNA of the CDR3 is TGTGCTAGCAGCTCGACTTTCACCCATTACAATGAGCAGTTCTTC. It specifies CASSSTFTHYNEQFF.

The chain joins TRBV3-1 to TRBJ2-5; D possibly corresponds to TRBD1 (7 bases). V was trimmed by 1 base and J by 2 bases, leaving 20 bases between them. The CDR3 length is 18 residues. The germline V gene encodes CDR1 LGHDT and CDR2 YNNKEL (reference sequence). The CDR3 DNA follows: TGTGCCAGCAGCCAAGCCCAGCAGACAGGGAGGTGGCAAGAGACCCAGTACTTC. It encodes CASSQAQQTGRWQETQYF.

This clonotype was detected ten times or more. V and J are TRBV2 and TRBJ2-1; 10 bases are shared with TRBD2. The CDR3 is 16 amino acids. Trimming removed 6 bases from V and 5 bases from J; junction bases left unmatched: 10. In germline, CDR1 is SNHLY, CDR2 FYNNEI. CDR3 coding DNA: TGTGCCAGCAGCGCTTCGGGACTAGCGTATGACAATGAGCAGTTCTTC. Residues: CASSASGLAYDNEQFF.

The chain employs TRBV30 and TRBJ2-2; unclear D gene. CDR3 length: 10 amino acids. The germline gives CDR1 GTSNPN, CDR2 SVGIG (reference sequence). Trimming took off 7 bases at V and 4 bases at J, with 4 bases between the two ends. The CDR3 DNA is TGTGCCTATGTCACCGGGGAGCTGTTTTTT. Residues: CAYVTGELFF.

This clonotype was seen repeatedly, ten times or more. The V gene is TRBV7-9, the J gene TRBJ2-6; 10 bases are a match to TRBD1. The CDR3 is 17 residues long. Germline V gene data show CDR1 as SEHNR and CDR2 as FQNEAQ (reference sequence). Trimming at V came to 4 bases and at J to 0 bases, leaving 3 bases not matched to a gene. The CDR3 bases are TGTGCCAGCAGCTGGGACAGGGGACCCTCTGGGGCCAACGTCCTGACTTTC. The encoded protein is CASSWDRGPSGANVLTF.

In its sample, this clonotype was seen a few times. This sequence joins TRBV6-5 and TRBJ2-5, with 8 bases that match TRBD2. The CDR3 has 15 amino acids. The J segment lost 3 bases and the V segment lost 2 bases, leaving 5 bases of the junction unmatched. Germline V gene data show CDR1 as MNHEY and CDR2 as SVGAGI. The CDR3 DNA is TGTGCCAGCAGTTACCAGACTAGCGCAAAAGAGACCCAGTACTTC. Translation gives CASSYQTSAKETQYF.

Comments on this clonotype: A read error may produce the germline difference seen at one junction end. The CDR3 DNA reads as TGCAGCGTTCACGGACTAGCGGGTTTCCCTTCTTTC. Translating it yields CSVHGLAGFPSF. The V gene is TRBV29-1, the J gene TRBJ2-6, with 11 bases identical to TRBD2. Germline V gives CDR1 SQVTM, CDR2 ANQGSEA. The CDR3 is made up of 12 amino acids. Together with reference TRBV29-1 and TRBJ2-6, the CDR3 gives the full variable domain: SAVISQKPSRDICQRGTSLTIQCQVDSQVTMMFWYRQQPGQSLTLIATANQGSEATYESGFVIDKFPISRPNLTFSTLTVSNMSPEDSSIYLCSVHGLAGFPSFGAGSRLTVL.

This clonotype was seen repeatedly, ten times or more. The chain carries TRBV10-3 and TRBJ1-1; TRBD1 matches 8 bases. This CDR3 spans 14 amino acids. Germline CDR1 and CDR2: ENHRY and SYGVKD. Germline trimming cut 2 bases from V and 5 bases from J; bases unmatched to any gene: 4. This CDR3 is CAISERTGMTEAFF. In nucleotides, the CDR3 is TGTGCCATCAGTGAGAGGACAGGGATGACTGAAGCTTTCTTT.

This clonotype was seen repeatedly, ten times or more. The chain has TRBV13 and TRBJ2-3; maybe TRBD1 (5 bases). CDR1 is PRHDT, CDR2 FYEKMQ, per germline (reference sequence). The CDR3 totals 15 residues. V was trimmed by 3 bases and J by 0 bases, leaving 10 bases between them. The chain's CDR3 is CASSFQGYSTDTQYF. As DNA, the CDR3 is TGTGCCAGCAGCTTCCAGGGCTATAGCACAGATACGCAGTATTTT.

For this clonotype: A read error may explain this, as a much larger clone is one base away. The chain uses TRBV7-2 and TRBJ1-6; D may be TRBD1 (5 bases). There are 15 residues in the CDR3. Germline V gene lookup returns CDR1 SGHTA and CDR2 FQGNSA. The CDR3 DNA reads as TGTGCCAGCAGCTTAGGGGGCGCACACAATTCACCCCCCCACTTT. Encoded protein: CASSLGGAHNSPPHF.

This clonotype was seen at least ten times. The CDR3 DNA reads as TGTGCCAGCAGCCTGAGGGGACGATATGGCTACACCTTC. This gives the protein CASSLRGRYGYTF. V gene TRBV12-3 or TRBV12-4 combines with J gene TRBJ1-2; perhaps TRBD1 as D (5 bases). V was pared by 6 bases and J by 5 bases, with 13 bases between. The CDR3 extends over 13 amino acids.

The V gene is TRBV4-3, the J gene TRBJ2-1, with 7 nucleotides matching TRBD1. This CDR3 is built from 16 residues. CDR1 is LGHNA, CDR2 YSLEER, per germline. V lost 2 bases, J lost 8 bases, and 12 bases stayed unmatched. As DNA, the CDR3 is TGCGCCAGCAGCCAACTGGGATCGACAGGGCTTGATGAGCAGTTCTTC. This gives the protein CASSQLGSTGLDEQFF.

This clonotype was seen ten or more times. V and J are TRBV14 and TRBJ2-7, with 11 bases that match TRBD2. The CDR3 length is 14 residues. From germline, CDR1 is SGHDN and CDR2 FVKESK. Trimming removed 4 bases from V and 7 bases from J; junction bases left unmatched: 6. The CDR3 nucleotides read TGTGCCAGCAGCCTAGCGGGAGGGCCGCGGGAGCAGTACTTC. Translating gives CASSLAGGPREQYF.

This clonotype was found a few times. The chain combines TRBV3-1 with TRBJ2-7; D may be TRBD2 (6 bases). CDR1 is LGHDT, CDR2 YNNKEL, per germline (reference sequence). This CDR3 comprises 13 residues. Trimming shortened V by 4 bases and J by 3 bases, and 10 bases separated the two germline ends. As DNA, the CDR3 is TGTGCCAGCAGCCGGACTATCAACTACGAGCAGTACTTC. Amino acid sequence: CASSRTINYEQYF.